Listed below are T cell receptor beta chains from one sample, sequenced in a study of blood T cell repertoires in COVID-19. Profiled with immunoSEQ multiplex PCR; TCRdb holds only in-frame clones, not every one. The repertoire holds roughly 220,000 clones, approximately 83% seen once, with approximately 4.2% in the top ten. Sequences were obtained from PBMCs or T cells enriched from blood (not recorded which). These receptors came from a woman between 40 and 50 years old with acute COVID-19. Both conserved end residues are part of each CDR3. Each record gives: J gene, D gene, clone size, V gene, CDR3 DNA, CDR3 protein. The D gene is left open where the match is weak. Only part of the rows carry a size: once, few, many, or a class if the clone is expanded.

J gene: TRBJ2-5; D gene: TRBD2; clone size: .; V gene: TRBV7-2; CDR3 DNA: TGTGCCAGCAGCCCTAGGGTGGCGGGGGAAGGAGAGACCCAGTACTTC; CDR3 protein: CASSPRVAGEGETQYF
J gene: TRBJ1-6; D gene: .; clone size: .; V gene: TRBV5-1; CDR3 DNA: TGCGCCAGCAGTCGTGCTAAGGACAGAAACCATTCACCCCTCCACTTT; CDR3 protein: CASSRAKDRNHSPLHF
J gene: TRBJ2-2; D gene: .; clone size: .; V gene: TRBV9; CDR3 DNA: TGTGCCAGCAGCGTAGCCCCATCGCGGGGCACCGGGGAGCTGTTTTTT; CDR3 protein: CASSVAPSRGTGELFF
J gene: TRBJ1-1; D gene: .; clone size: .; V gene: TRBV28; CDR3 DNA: TGTGCCAGCAGGCGGGGGGAGGGGATGAACACTGAAGCTTTCTTT; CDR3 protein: CASRRGEGMNTEAFF
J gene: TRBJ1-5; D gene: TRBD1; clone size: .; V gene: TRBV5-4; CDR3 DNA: TGTGCCAGCAGCGCGGGACAGGGAAATCAGCCCCAGCATTTT; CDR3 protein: CASSAGQGNQPQHF
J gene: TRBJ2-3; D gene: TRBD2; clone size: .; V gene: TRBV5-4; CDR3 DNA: TGTGCCAGCAGCTTAGCGGGAGGATCAGATACGCAGTATTTT; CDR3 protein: CASSLAGGSDTQYF
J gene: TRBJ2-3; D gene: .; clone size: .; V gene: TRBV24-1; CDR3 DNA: TGTGCCACCAGTGATTTCGACAGGCTGGGGGCAGATACGCAGTATTTT; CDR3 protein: CATSDFDRLGADTQYF
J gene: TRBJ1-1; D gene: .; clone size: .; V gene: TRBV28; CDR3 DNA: TGTGCCAGCAGTGGGCCAGTTTTTGGCTTGAACACTGAAGCTTTCTTT; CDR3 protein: CASSGPVFGLNTEAFF
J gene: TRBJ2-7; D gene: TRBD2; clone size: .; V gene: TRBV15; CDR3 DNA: TGTGCCACCAGCAATCTGGGACTAGCGGTCTACGAGCAGTACTTC; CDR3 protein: CATSNLGLAVYEQYF
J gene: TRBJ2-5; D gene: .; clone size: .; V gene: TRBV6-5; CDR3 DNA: TGTGCCAGCAGTCACCGGGAGAGAGAGACCCAGTACTTC; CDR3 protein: CASSHRERETQYF
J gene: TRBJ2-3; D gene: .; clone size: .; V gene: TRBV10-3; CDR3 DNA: TGTGCCATCAGTGACGGTGGCGGGCTCACAGATACGCAGTATTTT; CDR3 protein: CAISDGGGLTDTQYF
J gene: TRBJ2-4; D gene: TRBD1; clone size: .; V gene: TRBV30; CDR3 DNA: TGTGCCTGGAGTGGAGGTTGGACAGGGAAAAACATTCAGTACTTC; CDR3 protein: CAWSGGWTGKNIQYF
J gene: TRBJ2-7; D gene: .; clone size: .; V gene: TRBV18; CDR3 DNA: TGTGCCAGCTCACTACAAGGAGGTGAGGGAAAGGGCTACGAGCAGTACTTC; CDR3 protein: CASSLQGGEGKGYEQYF
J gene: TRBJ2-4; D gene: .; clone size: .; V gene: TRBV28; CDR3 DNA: TGTGCCAGCAGCTCGACTTCCACAGGGGCCAAAAACATTCAGTACTTC; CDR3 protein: CASSSTSTGAKNIQYF
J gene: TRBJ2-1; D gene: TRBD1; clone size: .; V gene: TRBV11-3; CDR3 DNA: TGTGCCAGCAGCCCCGGAGACAGGGGCCTCCCGGATGATGAGCAGTTCTTC; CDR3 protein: CASSPGDRGLPDDEQFF
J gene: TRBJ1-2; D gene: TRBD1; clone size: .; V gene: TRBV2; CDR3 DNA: TGTGCCAGCAGTCCACAGGGGTATGGCTACACCTTC; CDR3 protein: CASSPQGYGYTF
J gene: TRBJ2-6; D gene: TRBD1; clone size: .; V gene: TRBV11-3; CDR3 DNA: TGTGCCAGCAGCCCCCACCCACAGGGGGCGGCAGCTGGGGCCAACGTCCTGACTTTC; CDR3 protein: CASSPHPQGAAAGANVLTF
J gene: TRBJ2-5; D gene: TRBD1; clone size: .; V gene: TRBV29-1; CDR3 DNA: TGCAGCGTAGACTTGGACAGGGGACAAGAGACCCAGTACTTC; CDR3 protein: CSVDLDRGQETQYF
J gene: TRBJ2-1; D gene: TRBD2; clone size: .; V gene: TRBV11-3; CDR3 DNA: TGTGCCAGCAGCTTAGGCCTTGCGGGAGGTGGATACAATGAGCAGTTCTTC; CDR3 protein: CASSLGLAGGGYNEQFF
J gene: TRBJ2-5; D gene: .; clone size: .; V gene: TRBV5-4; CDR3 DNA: TGTGCCAGCAGCCCCGTAGAGGGAGAGACCCAGTACTTC; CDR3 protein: CASSPVEGETQYF
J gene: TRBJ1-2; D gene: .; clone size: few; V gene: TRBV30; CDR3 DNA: TGTGCCTGGAGGTCGACAGCTCTCTCTGGCTACACCTTC; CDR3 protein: CAWRSTALSGYTF
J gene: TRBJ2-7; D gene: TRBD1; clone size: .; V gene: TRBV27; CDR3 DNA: TGTGCCAGCAGTGGCGCAGGGACAGGTTCCTACGAGCAGTACTTC; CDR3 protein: CASSGAGTGSYEQYF
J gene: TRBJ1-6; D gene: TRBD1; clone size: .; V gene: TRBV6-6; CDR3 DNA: TGTGCCAGCAGTCCTGGACAGGGATCCATTTCACCCCTCCACTTT; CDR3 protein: CASSPGQGSISPLHF
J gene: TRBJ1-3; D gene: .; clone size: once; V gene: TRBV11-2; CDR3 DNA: TGTGCCAGCAGCCCCAGAACAGGGTCTGGAAACACCATATATTTT; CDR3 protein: CASSPRTGSGNTIYF
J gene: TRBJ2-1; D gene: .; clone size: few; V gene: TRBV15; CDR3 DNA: TGTGCCACCAGCGGACTTACTAGCCGCAATGAGCAGTTCTTC; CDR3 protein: CATSGLTSRNEQFF
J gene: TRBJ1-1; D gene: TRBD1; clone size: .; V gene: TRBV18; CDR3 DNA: TGTGCCAGCTCACCAGACAGGGTGAACACTGAAGCTTTCTTT; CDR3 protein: CASSPDRVNTEAFF
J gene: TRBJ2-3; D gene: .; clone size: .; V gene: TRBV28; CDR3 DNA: TGTGCCAGCAGTTTTGGGGGGAGAGGAGTGGATACGCAGTATTTT; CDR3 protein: CASSFGGRGVDTQYF
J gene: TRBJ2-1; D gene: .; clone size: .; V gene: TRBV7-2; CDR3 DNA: TGTGCCAGCAGCTCGCGGTCGTCAGCAGTTGAGCAGTTCTTC; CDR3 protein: CASSSRSSAVEQFF
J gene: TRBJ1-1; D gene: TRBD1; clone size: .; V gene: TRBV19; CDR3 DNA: TGTGCCAGTAGTATCGGGACAGCGAACACTGAAGCTTTCTTT; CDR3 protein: CASSIGTANTEAFF
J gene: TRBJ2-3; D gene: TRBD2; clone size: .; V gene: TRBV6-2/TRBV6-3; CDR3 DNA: TGTGCCAGCAGTTACTCGGGACTAGCAGACACAGATACGCAGTATTTT; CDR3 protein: CASSYSGLADTDTQYF
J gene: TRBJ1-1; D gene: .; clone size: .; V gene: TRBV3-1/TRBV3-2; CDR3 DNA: TGTGCCAGCAGCCAAGGAGGGATTACTGAAGCTTTCTTT; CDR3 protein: CASSQGGITEAFF
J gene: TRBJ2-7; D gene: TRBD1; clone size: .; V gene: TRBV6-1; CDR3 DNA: TGTGCCAGCAGTGAAGAACAGGGGCCCAAAGTCGAGCAGTACTTC; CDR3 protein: CASSEEQGPKVEQYF
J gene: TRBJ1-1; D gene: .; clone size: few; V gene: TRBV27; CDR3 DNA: TGTGCCAGCAGGGGCTTCTTGAACACTGAAGCTTTCTTT; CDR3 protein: CASRGFLNTEAFF
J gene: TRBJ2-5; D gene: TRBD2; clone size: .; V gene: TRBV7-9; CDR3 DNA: TGTGCCAGCAGCACAGGACTAGCGGGAGTAATTAGGGAGACCCAGTACTTC; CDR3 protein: CASSTGLAGVIRETQYF
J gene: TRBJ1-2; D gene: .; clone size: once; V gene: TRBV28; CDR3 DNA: TGTGCCAGCAGTCGACCGGGGGCTAACTATGGCTACACCTTC; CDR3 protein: CASSRPGANYGYTF
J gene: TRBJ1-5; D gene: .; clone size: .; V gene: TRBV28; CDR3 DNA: TGTGCCAGCAGGGGGCCTTATAGCAATCAGCCCCAGCATTTT; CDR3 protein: CASRGPYSNQPQHF
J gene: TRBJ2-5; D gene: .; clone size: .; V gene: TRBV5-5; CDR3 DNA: TGTGCCAGCAGCTTGGGACTACACACAGAGACCCAGTACTTC; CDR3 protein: CASSLGLHTETQYF
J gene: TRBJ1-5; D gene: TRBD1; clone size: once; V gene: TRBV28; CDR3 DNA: TGTGCCAGCAGGTCCCCGGGACAGGAAAATGGTCAGCCCCAGCATTTT; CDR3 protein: CASRSPGQENGQPQHF